The next 3 T cell receptor beta chains were all read from a single sample in a study of CD8+CD57+ T cells in acquired aplastic anemia. Both TCR beta VDJ combination and CDR3 sequence profiling were carried out. Genomic DNA was the template for this profiling. Via MiXCR, TCRdb re-called the reads, giving one row per CDR3 protein. The sample shows about 150,000 distinct CDR3 sequences, 52% of them seen only once. Flow cytometry had shown expanded CD8+CD57+ cells in the patients chosen for sequencing. Sequenced material: sorted CD4+, CD8+, or CD8+CD57+ T cells (not recorded which) from PBMCs. These receptor sequences come from a human donor with aplastic anemia.

This clonotype appeared many times. The chain links TRBV6-1 to TRBJ2-3, with 12 bases identical to TRBD1. The CDR3 covers 15 residues. Germline-derived CDR1 and CDR2 are MNHNS and SASEGT. With 5 bases clipped from V and 4 bases from J, the junction kept 4 bases outside the gene matches. The CDR3 DNA is TGTGCCAGCAGTACCGGGACAGGGGGCGCAGATACGCAGTATTTT. As protein: CASSTGTGGADTQYF.

This clonotype was counted ten times or more. The chain employs TRBV10-3 and TRBJ1-5, with TRBD1 as a possible D gene (5 bases). The germline V gene encodes CDR1 ENHRY and CDR2 SYGVKD. The CDR3 has 15 amino acids. Trimming took off 10 bases at V and 0 bases at J, with 16 bases between the two ends. The CDR3 spells CATQKRQISNQPQHF. Here the CDR3 DNA reads TGTGCCACCCAAAAAAGACAGATTAGCAATCAGCCCCAGCATTTT.

This clonotype occurred many times. V usage is TRBV6-5 and J usage is TRBJ2-7; maybe TRBD2 (6 bases). The V and J ends lost 0 bases and 4 bases respectively, with 13 bases between them. CDR1 and CDR2 (germline): MNHEY, SVGAGI. CDR3 length: 15 amino acids. The DNA of the CDR3 is TGTGCCAGCAGTTACTCGATGCGGGGAAAATACGAGCAGTACTTC. Its protein is CASSYSMRGKYEQYF.